These 30 T cell receptor beta chains share one sample of origin, sequenced in a study of shared clonotypes between healthy human individuals. Clones were sequenced by immunoSEQ multiplex PCR, and TCRdb holds only the in-frame ones, with some missing. The table shows 450,000 to 500,000 clones, with 76% occurring only once. The sequenced sample consisted of PBMCs. The source is a woman aged 35 to 49 in good health. Some clones in this sample may be carry-over from other donors' samples.

The J gene is TRBJ1-5, the V gene TRBV19; no firm D call. V dropped 3 bases and J dropped 0 bases, with 9 bases sitting between them. This CDR3 region has 15 residues. The germline gives CDR1 LNHDA, CDR2 SQIVND (reference sequence). The CDR3 protein is CASSIPPSSNQPQHF. The DNA for the CDR3 is TGTGCCAGTAGTATCCCACCCAGTAGCAATCAGCCCCAGCATTTT.

The chain couples TRBV9 to TRBJ1-1; no reliable D call. V lost 0 bases to trimming and J lost 0 bases, with 3 bases between them. The CDR3 is 13 amino acids. Germline lookup yields CDR1 SGDLS and CDR2 YYNGEE. CDR3 coding DNA: TGTGCCAGCAGCGTAGGAATGAACACTGAAGCTTTCTTT. Its protein is CASSVGMNTEAFF.

This clone was seen just once. CDR3 nucleotides: TGTGCCAGCAGCTTGGGGGGCGCGTTTGAAGCTTTCTTT. Encoded protein: CASSLGGAFEAFF. The chain uses TRBV5-4 and TRBJ1-1; tentative D call: TRBD1 (5 bases). Germline CDR1 and CDR2: SGHNT and YYREEE (reference sequence). CDR3 size: 13 residues. Trimming cost V 0 bases and J 7 bases, with 10 bases left between them.

About this clone itself: The identical CDR3 is also encoded by other nucleotide sequences in the sample. The rearrangement joins TRBV28 to TRBJ1-4; TRBD1 aligns across 8 bases. After removal of 6 bases from V and 2 bases from J, the junction contained 2 bases not matched to a gene. Germline V CDR1 and CDR2: MDHEN, SYDVKM. CDR3 length equals 14 residues. The CDR3 here is CASSNRGTNEKLFF. Written as DNA, the CDR3 is TGTGCCAGCAGCAACAGGGGGACTAATGAAAAACTGTTTTTT.

Note on this clone: This same CDR3 is encoded by further DNA sequences in the sample. The J gene is TRBJ2-2, the V gene TRBV4-1; D uncertain. Germline V lookup: CDR1 MGHRA, CDR2 YSYEKL. Trimming removed 4 bases from V and 2 bases from J, with 14 bases in between. The CDR3 is 16 amino acids. The CDR3 nucleotides are TGCGCCAGCAGCCCCGGGCTAACTGTTAACACCGGGGAGCTGTTTTTT. This encodes CASSPGLTVNTGELFF.

The chain links TRBV7-3 to TRBJ1-2; tentatively, D is TRBD1 (6 bases). Germline V gene sequence: CDR1 SGHTA, CDR2 FQGTGA. V lost 2 bases to trimming and J lost 7 bases, with 11 bases between them. CDR3 length: 13 amino acids. As DNA, the CDR3 is TGTGCCAGCAGCTTACAACAGGGAACTGGCTACACCTTC. Translating it yields CASSLQQGTGYTF.

This clone came up many times. The same CDR3 is also encoded by other DNA sequences in this sample. The CDR3 sequence: CASSAASRNYEQYF. In DNA, the CDR3 is TGCGCCAGCAGCGCAGCTAGCCGAAACTACGAGCAGTACTTC. The rearrangement links TRBV5-1 to TRBJ2-7, with a possible D match to TRBD2 (5 bases). This CDR3 comprises 14 residues. The V gene lost 4 bases and the J gene lost 3 bases, with 14 bases spanning the gap. Germline V gene data show CDR1 as SGHRS and CDR2 as YFSETQ.

This clone has more than one count but fewer than ten. In nucleotides, the CDR3 is TGTGCCAGCAGCCAAGCCGTTAGGGGGTACGAGACCCAGTACTTC. Amino acids: CASSQAVRGYETQYF. This chain connects TRBV4-2 to TRBJ2-5; D is possibly TRBD1 (6 bases). This CDR3 is built from 15 residues. Trimming left V 1 base short and J 5 bases short, with 14 bases between. CDR1 is LGHNA and CDR2 is YNFKEQ in the germline V gene.

This clone turned up a few times. J is TRBJ2-2 and V is TRBV6-4; D may be TRBD1 or TRBD2 (6 bases each). Germline CDR1 MRHNA, CDR2 SNTAGT. Trimming removed 8 bases at V and 5 bases at J, with 21 bases between. CDR3 size: 16 residues. CDR3 DNA sequence: TGTGCCAGCGAGTATTTAGCTGGAGGGGGGACCGGGGAGCTGTTTTTT. This encodes CASEYLAGGGTGELFF.

This chain connects TRBV5-6 to TRBJ2-1, with 13 bases aligning to TRBD2. The V gene's germline CDR1 is SGHDT and CDR2 YYEEEE. CDR3 length equals 18 residues. Germline trimming cut 4 bases from V and 1 base from J; bases unmatched to any gene: 8. CDR3 protein: CASSGTGTSGTSYNEQFF. The CDR3 nucleotides are TGTGCCAGCAGCGGGACAGGGACTAGCGGGACATCCTACAATGAGCAGTTCTTC.

The CDR3 DNA is TGTGCCAGCGCAGTGCACGTAGCCTACGAGCAGTACTTC. Amino acid sequence: CASAVHVAYEQYF. The chain recombines TRBV19 with TRBJ2-7, with D unclear. CDR1 LNHDA and CDR2 SQIVND come from the germline V gene (reference sequence). This CDR3 has 13 amino acids. V lost 9 bases and J 2 bases, leaving 14 bases between the germline ends.

The genes are TRBV28 and TRBJ2-1, with 9 bases lining up with TRBD1. The germline V gene encodes CDR1 MDHEN and CDR2 SYDVKM. This CDR3 is built from 11 residues. The CDR3: CGGQGNNEQFF. The CDR3, as DNA: TGTGGGGGACAGGGAAACAATGAGCAGTTCTTC.

The chain combines TRBV29-1 with TRBJ2-3; either TRBD1 or TRBD2 may supply D (6 bases each). V was clipped by 5 bases and J by 3 bases, with 12 bases between them. Germline V gene data show CDR1 as SQVTM and CDR2 as ANQGSEA. This CDR3 has 13 residues. The CDR3 sequence: CSVMTGGTDTQYF. The CDR3 nucleotides are TGCAGCGTTATGACAGGAGGGACAGATACGCAGTATTTT.

The chain employs TRBV28 and TRBJ2-7; the D is unclear. V lost 3 bases to trimming and J lost 5 bases, with 5 bases between them. The CDR3 totals 11 residues. Germline V CDR1 and CDR2: MDHEN, SYDVKM. Here the CDR3 reads CASSFSHEQYF. CDR3 in DNA: TGTGCCAGCAGTTTCAGTCACGAGCAGTACTTC. Combining the CDR3 with reference TRBV28 and TRBJ2-7 gives the whole variable domain DVKVTQSSRYLVKRTGEKVFLECVQDMDHENMFWYRQDPGLGLRLIYFSYDVKMKEKGDIPEGYSVSREKKERFSLILESASTNQTSMYLCASSFSHEQYFGPGTRLTVT.

The chain joins TRBV29-1 to TRBJ2-1; 9 nucleotides line up with TRBD2. The CDR3 consists of 16 residues. The ends lost 0 bases at V and 0 bases at J; junction bases unmatched: 3. CDR1 SQVTM and CDR2 ANQGSEA come from the germline V gene. The CDR3 nucleotides are TGCAGCGTTGAAGACTTTAGCGGGAGCTCCTACAATGAGCAGTTCTTC. Protein product: CSVEDFSGSSYNEQFF.

This chain joins TRBV4-2 and TRBJ2-7, with TRBD1 matching over 8 bases. The CDR3 loop spans 14 amino acids. Germline V gene lookup returns CDR1 LGHNA and CDR2 YNFKEQ. V shed 0 bases, J shed 6 bases, and the junction held 4 bases outside the gene matches. Here the CDR3 reads CASSQEQGVLEQYF. CDR3 DNA: TGTGCCAGCAGCCAAGAACAGGGGGTTCTCGAGCAGTACTTC.

The V and J genes are TRBV2 and TRBJ2-7; D possibly corresponds to TRBD1 (6 bases). Trimming took off 3 bases at V and 0 bases at J, with 18 bases between the two ends. The CDR3 is 17 amino acids. Germline V gene sequence: CDR1 SNHLY, CDR2 FYNNEI. CDR3 region: CASSDPSRTASSYEQYF. DNA of the CDR3: TGTGCCAGCAGTGATCCATCCCGGACAGCAAGCTCCTACGAGCAGTACTTC.

The V and J genes are TRBV2 and TRBJ2-5; a possible D gene is TRBD1 (5 bases). Germline V lookup: CDR1 SNHLY, CDR2 FYNNEI. CDR3 length: 13 amino acids. The germline V and J ends were trimmed by 3 bases and 6 bases, with 11 bases remaining between them. The CDR3: CASSDRVVKTQYF. The CDR3 coding sequence is TGTGCCAGCAGTGACAGGGTGGTAAAGACCCAGTACTTC.

The gene calls are TRBV19 and TRBJ2-5, with D uncertain. V dropped 5 bases and J dropped 2 bases, with 15 bases sitting between them. CDR1 and CDR2 (germline): LNHDA, SQIVND (reference sequence). The CDR3 is 15 residues long. CDR3 nucleotides: TGTGCCAGTAGTGTGAGGCACCGGTCACAAGAGACCCAGTACTTC. Translation: CASSVRHRSQETQYF.

This clone was found a few times. One end of the junction varies from germline; a read error may be responsible. The sample carries other DNA sequences with the same CDR3. The chain combines TRBV6-1 with TRBJ1-6; 7 nucleotides line up with TRBD1. Germline-derived CDR1 and CDR2 are MNHNS and SASEGT. CDR3 length: 14 residues. The CDR3 protein is CAIQQGDANSPLHF. CDR3 DNA sequence: TGTGCGATACAGCAGGGGGACGCAAATTCGCCCCTCCACTTT.

This rearrangement joins TRBV28 to TRBJ2-2; perhaps TRBD1 as D (6 bases). The length of the CDR3 is 15 residues. Trimming left V 6 bases short and J 2 bases short, with 13 bases between. Germline loops: CDR1 MDHEN, CDR2 SYDVKM. For the CDR3, the DNA is TGTGCCAGCAGCCCACAGGGTTTCAACACCGGGGAGCTGTTTTTT. Its protein product is CASSPQGFNTGELFF.

CDR3 DNA: TGTGCCAGTAGTGGGCAGGGGGCGATTTTGAACACTGAAGCTTTCTTT. Translated, it gives CASSGQGAILNTEAFF. V and J are TRBV19 and TRBJ1-1; 8 bases match TRBD1. This CDR3 contains 16 residues. V shed 5 bases and J 0 bases; nucleotides not matched to a gene: 8. Germline V gives CDR1 LNHDA, CDR2 SQIVND (reference sequence).

This chain links TRBV28 with TRBJ1-5, with D maybe TRBD1 (5 bases). The germline V gene encodes CDR1 MDHEN and CDR2 SYDVKM. CDR3 length equals 14 residues. The DNA of the CDR3 is TGTGTTACGGTAGGGGCGGAAGGCAATCAGCCCCAGCATTTT. Its translation: CVTVGAEGNQPQHF.

Note on this clone: A much larger clone differs by one base, so this may be a read error. This chain uses TRBV30 with TRBJ2-2, with a weak D call TRBD1 (5 bases). Germline values: CDR1 GTSNPN, CDR2 SVGIG (reference sequence). Trimming cost V 1 base and J 4 bases, with 7 bases left between them. The CDR3 runs 13 residues. CDR3 region: CAWSGTSTGELFF. CDR3 nucleotide sequence: TGTGCCTGGAGTGGGACAAGCACCGGGGAGCTGTTTTTT.

The rearrangement uses TRBV28 and TRBJ2-1; D remains unclear. CDR1 is MDHEN, CDR2 SYDVKM, per germline. The CDR3 is made up of 13 amino acids. V shed 3 bases and J shed 9 bases, with 12 bases lying between them. CDR3 protein: CASSFIGWSEQFF. The CDR3 region has the DNA TGTGCCAGCAGTTTCATCGGCTGGAGTGAGCAGTTCTTC.

The rearrangement links TRBV7-8 to TRBJ2-6, with 7 bases matching TRBD1. Germline V gene data show CDR1 as SGHVS and CDR2 as FQNEAQ. CDR3 length: 16 amino acids. V shed 5 bases and J 4 bases; nucleotides not matched to a gene: 8. The CDR3 loop reads CASSPSDRAGANVLTF. CDR3 coding DNA: TGTGCCAGCAGCCCGAGTGACAGGGCCGGGGCCAACGTCCTGACTTTC.

The V gene is TRBV5-4, the J gene TRBJ2-7, with 15 bases lining up with TRBD2. Germline V gene lookup returns CDR1 SGHNT and CDR2 YYREEE (reference sequence). J gave up 4 bases and V 0 bases, and 5 bases lay outside the gene matches. The CDR3 runs to 17 residues. CDR3 DNA sequence: TGTGCCAGCAGCTTGGGGGGACTAGCGGGAGGCAGGTACGAGCAGTACTTC. Encoded protein: CASSLGGLAGGRYEQYF.

A word on this clone: Given the absence of the conserved phenylalanine or tryptophan at the CDR3 end, a read error is likely. The chain couples TRBV7-6 to TRBJ2-3; D possibly corresponds to TRBD2 (5 bases). Trimming took off 1 base at V and 0 bases at J, with 8 bases between the two ends. The CDR3 consists of 15 residues. The germline V gene has CDR1 SGHVS and CDR2 FNYEAQ. The CDR3 loop reads CASSLGGASTDTQYS. As DNA, the CDR3 is TGTGCCAGCAGCTTAGGGGGAGCTAGCACAGATACGCAGTATTCT.

The rearrangement joins TRBV5-4 to TRBJ2-1; TRBD2 aligns across 7 bases. CDR1 is SGHNT, CDR2 YYREEE, per germline (reference sequence). V lost 4 bases to trimming and J lost 3 bases; unmatched junction nucleotides: 10. This CDR3 is 16 amino acids long. The CDR3 spells CASSPKGGSRYNEQFF. DNA of the CDR3: TGTGCCAGCAGCCCCAAAGGCGGGAGCCGCTACAATGAGCAGTTCTTC.

J is TRBJ2-1 and V is TRBV5-4, with TRBD2 matching over 9 bases. After removal of 5 bases from V and 12 bases from J, the junction contained 15 bases not matched to a gene. Germline V lookup: CDR1 SGHNT, CDR2 YYREEE (reference sequence). This CDR3 region has 15 residues. Here the CDR3 DNA reads TGTGCCAGCAGAGAAGTAGCGGGAGAAAGTATTTTGCAGTTCTTC. It is translated as CASREVAGESILQFF.